The sequence of this T cell receptor (beta chain) was determined in a study of blood T cell repertoires in COVID-19. As originally analysed: How many nucleated cells were present was estimated from reference gene primer amplification. Measured with immunoSEQ multiplex PCR; TCRdb has only the in-frame clones, and not every one. Clonal size and the V and J genes are those of that table, whereas D and trimming came from the DNA. The sample lists tens of thousands of clones, 80% to 90% occurring once. Germline values: CDR1 LGHDT, CDR2 YNNKEL (reference sequence). The CDR3 runs to 15 residues. Trimming took 3 bases from V and 4 from J; bases not matched to a gene: 2. This clone was found once.

The receptor comes from a human donor in a cohort sampled during active COVID-19. Material: peripheral blood. The rearrangement uses TRBV3-1 (or the pseudogene TRBV3-2) and TRBJ2-1; 11 nucleotides align to TRBD2. The CDR3 bases are TGTGCCAGCAGCCAGGTAGCGGGGGGGTACAATGAGCAGTTCTTC. Translation gives CASSQVAGGYNEQFF.